Listed below are T cell receptor beta chains from one sample, sequenced in a study of technical replicates of blood from several donors. Generated by immunoSEQ multiplex PCR, the TCRdb table keeps only in-frame clones and is missing some. The sample lists 80,000 or so clones, over 95% seen once, with over 0.2% in the top ten. Specimen: T cells isolated from PBMCs. The receptor set was obtained from a human donor in good health. The CDR3 runs from the conserved cysteine through the conserved F or W. The D gene is left open where the match is weak. Not every row has a clone size; where given, it reads once, few, many or a size class.

d_call: TRBD1
j_call: TRBJ2-5
clone_size: -
v_call: TRBV7-9
cdr3_nt: TGTGCCAGCAGCCCGCCGACAGGGGACCAGTACTTC
cdr3_aa: CASSPPTGDQYF

d_call: -
j_call: TRBJ1-2
clone_size: -
v_call: TRBV28
cdr3_nt: TGTGCCAGCCTTGGGAGGTATGGCTACACCTTC
cdr3_aa: CASLGRYGYTF

d_call: -
j_call: TRBJ2-3
clone_size: -
v_call: TRBV6-5
cdr3_nt: TGTGCCAGCAGTATGGGAGTTTCTAGCACAGATACGCAGTATTTT
cdr3_aa: CASSMGVSSTDTQYF

d_call: -
j_call: TRBJ1-1
clone_size: -
v_call: TRBV11-3
cdr3_nt: TGTGCCAGCAGCTTAACTCAGGGCAGTGAAGCTTTCTTT
cdr3_aa: CASSLTQGSEAFF

d_call: TRBD1
j_call: TRBJ2-1
clone_size: -
v_call: TRBV6-5
cdr3_nt: TGTGCCAGCAGTCAAGGACAGGGTGGCAATGAGCAGTTCTTC
cdr3_aa: CASSQGQGGNEQFF

d_call: TRBD2
j_call: TRBJ2-3
clone_size: -
v_call: TRBV7-8
cdr3_nt: TGTGCCAGCAGCTTAGCGCAGGGACTAGCTAGAGATACGCAGTATTTT
cdr3_aa: CASSLAQGLARDTQYF

d_call: -
j_call: TRBJ1-1
clone_size: -
v_call: TRBV27
cdr3_nt: TGTGCCAGCGGTCCTATTAGCTCTGAAGCTTTCTTT
cdr3_aa: CASGPISSEAFF

d_call: TRBD2
j_call: TRBJ2-1
clone_size: -
v_call: TRBV2
cdr3_nt: TGTGCCAGCATATTAGGTAGCGGGAGAAACAATGAGCAGTTCTTC
cdr3_aa: CASILGSGRNNEQFF

d_call: -
j_call: TRBJ1-1
clone_size: -
v_call: TRBV6-6
cdr3_nt: TGTGCCAGCAGTAAGACAGGTTTTATGAACACTGAAGCTTTCTTT
cdr3_aa: CASSKTGFMNTEAFF

d_call: TRBD1
j_call: TRBJ1-2
clone_size: -
v_call: TRBV5-1
cdr3_nt: TGCGCCAGCAGCTTGGGGGGGACAGGGAAGGCGGTTTTGAACTATGGCTACACCTTC
cdr3_aa: CASSLGGTGKAVLNYGYTF

d_call: -
j_call: TRBJ1-5
clone_size: -
v_call: TRBV6-1
cdr3_nt: TGTGCCAGCAGGGTGACAGAGGCTGGGCCCCAGCATTTT
cdr3_aa: CASRVTEAGPQHF

d_call: TRBD1
j_call: TRBJ1-1
clone_size: -
v_call: TRBV6-5
cdr3_nt: TGTGCCAGCAGTTACCCGGACAGGGGCATCACTGAAGCTTTCTTT
cdr3_aa: CASSYPDRGITEAFF

d_call: -
j_call: TRBJ2-7
clone_size: -
v_call: TRBV29-1
cdr3_nt: TGCAGCGTTGAAGATACTAGTATCTCCAACGAGCAGTACTTC
cdr3_aa: CSVEDTSISNEQYF

d_call: TRBD2
j_call: TRBJ2-3
clone_size: -
v_call: TRBV9
cdr3_nt: TGTGCCAGCAGCTCGAGAGGGATTAGTAGCGGGAGAACAGATACGCAGTATTTT
cdr3_aa: CASSSRGISSGRTDTQYF

d_call: -
j_call: TRBJ2-1
clone_size: -
v_call: TRBV7-3
cdr3_nt: TGTGCCAGCAGCTTAATGAATTTAGACTACAATGAGCAGTTCTTC
cdr3_aa: CASSLMNLDYNEQFF

d_call: -
j_call: TRBJ1-5
clone_size: once
v_call: TRBV4-1
cdr3_nt: TGCGCCAGCAGCCAAGTTTTAGGGGCCGGCCAGCCCCAGCATTTT
cdr3_aa: CASSQVLGAGQPQHF

d_call: TRBD1
j_call: TRBJ1-5
clone_size: -
v_call: TRBV5-5
cdr3_nt: TGTGCCAGCAGCCTAGTGTCGGACAGGGCAGGGGGTCAGCCCCAGCATTTT
cdr3_aa: CASSLVSDRAGGQPQHF

d_call: -
j_call: TRBJ1-1
clone_size: -
v_call: TRBV30
cdr3_nt: TGTGCTGACTCCCTCGCGAGGGTGAACACTGAAGCTTTCTTT
cdr3_aa: CADSLARVNTEAFF

d_call: TRBD1
j_call: TRBJ1-1
clone_size: -
v_call: TRBV9
cdr3_nt: TGTGCCAGCAGCGCCCCCAGGGCAGGGGGTGAAGCTTTCTTT
cdr3_aa: CASSAPRAGGEAFF

d_call: TRBD1
j_call: TRBJ2-7
clone_size: -
v_call: TRBV7-9
cdr3_nt: TGTGCCAGCAGCTTAACCCGGACAGGGGTCTCCTACGAGCAGTACTTC
cdr3_aa: CASSLTRTGVSYEQYF

d_call: -
j_call: TRBJ1-1
clone_size: -
v_call: TRBV6-5
cdr3_nt: TGTGCCAGCAGGTACAGGGAGGGGATGAACACTGAAGCTTTCTTT
cdr3_aa: CASRYREGMNTEAFF

d_call: TRBD2
j_call: TRBJ2-5
clone_size: -
v_call: TRBV7-2
cdr3_nt: TGTGCCAGCAGCTTAGGACTAGCGGAGCAAGAGACCCAGTACTTC
cdr3_aa: CASSLGLAEQETQYF

d_call: -
j_call: TRBJ1-1
clone_size: -
v_call: TRBV9
cdr3_nt: TGTGCCAGCAGCGTAGGGGGGGACACTGAAGCTTTCTTT
cdr3_aa: CASSVGGDTEAFF

d_call: TRBD1
j_call: TRBJ2-2
clone_size: -
v_call: TRBV7-6
cdr3_nt: TGTGCCAGCAGCTCCCAGACAGGGTACACCGGGGAGCTGTTTTTT
cdr3_aa: CASSSQTGYTGELFF

d_call: TRBD1
j_call: TRBJ1-2
clone_size: -
v_call: TRBV10-3
cdr3_nt: TGTGCCATCAGTAGAGACAGGGATGGCTACACCTTC
cdr3_aa: CAISRDRDGYTF

d_call: -
j_call: TRBJ2-7
clone_size: -
v_call: TRBV11-2
cdr3_nt: TGTGCCAGCAGCTTAGCACCCTCCCCCCCGGGACAATTGTACGAGCAGTACTTC
cdr3_aa: CASSLAPSPPGQLYEQYF

d_call: -
j_call: TRBJ2-2
clone_size: -
v_call: TRBV6-1
cdr3_nt: TGTGCCAGCAGTCTCACCGGGGAGCTGTTTTTT
cdr3_aa: CASSLTGELFF

d_call: -
j_call: TRBJ1-4
clone_size: -
v_call: TRBV11-2
cdr3_nt: TGTGCCAGCAGCTTAGGCAACCGGGAAAAACTGTTTTTT
cdr3_aa: CASSLGNREKLFF

d_call: -
j_call: TRBJ1-1
clone_size: -
v_call: TRBV9
cdr3_nt: TGTGCCAGCAGCGTAAAAGGGGAGGCTGAAGCTTTCTTT
cdr3_aa: CASSVKGEAEAFF

d_call: TRBD2
j_call: TRBJ2-5
clone_size: -
v_call: TRBV6-4
cdr3_nt: TGTGCCAGCAGTGACGGGACTAGCGGCCAAGAGACCCAGTACTTC
cdr3_aa: CASSDGTSGQETQYF

d_call: -
j_call: TRBJ1-4
clone_size: -
v_call: TRBV6-6
cdr3_nt: TGTGCCAGCAGGCACGGAGAAGAAAAACTGTTTTTT
cdr3_aa: CASRHGEEKLFF

d_call: -
j_call: TRBJ2-7
clone_size: -
v_call: TRBV28
cdr3_nt: TGTGCCAGCAGTGTATCCGGGGGCTACGAGCAGTACTTC
cdr3_aa: CASSVSGGYEQYF

d_call: TRBD1
j_call: TRBJ1-2
clone_size: -
v_call: TRBV13
cdr3_nt: TGTGCCAGCAGCTTAGACAGGGGAGGTGGCTACACCTTC
cdr3_aa: CASSLDRGGGYTF

d_call: -
j_call: TRBJ2-7
clone_size: -
v_call: TRBV6-5
cdr3_nt: TGTGCCAGCAGCCGAAGCCCAGGGGCCGAGCAGTACTTC
cdr3_aa: CASSRSPGAEQYF

d_call: -
j_call: TRBJ2-3
clone_size: -
v_call: TRBV10-2
cdr3_nt: TGCGCCAGCGGAGGGCCCCAAGGGGATACGCAGTATTTT
cdr3_aa: CASGGPQGDTQYF

d_call: TRBD1
j_call: TRBJ2-7
clone_size: -
v_call: TRBV2
cdr3_nt: TGTGCCAGCAGTACCCAATACCCGGGACAGGGTACCGACGAGCAGTACTTC
cdr3_aa: CASSTQYPGQGTDEQYF

d_call: -
j_call: TRBJ1-5
clone_size: medium-sized
v_call: TRBV21-1
cdr3_nt: TGTGCCAGCAGCCAAGAACCTCGTCGACGGGTCTCCACTAGCAATCAGCCCCAGCATTTT
cdr3_aa: CASSQEPRRRVSTSNQPQHF

d_call: TRBD2
j_call: TRBJ2-3
clone_size: -
v_call: TRBV30
cdr3_nt: TGTGCCTGGAATAGACTAGCGGGAGTGTCGGATACGCAGTATTTT
cdr3_aa: CAWNRLAGVSDTQYF

d_call: -
j_call: TRBJ2-3
clone_size: -
v_call: TRBV19
cdr3_nt: TGTGTCAGTAATCCGGGTCGAACCTCCTTCGGGGATACGCAGTATTTT
cdr3_aa: CVSNPGRTSFGDTQYF

d_call: TRBD2
j_call: TRBJ2-1
clone_size: -
v_call: TRBV28
cdr3_nt: TGTGCCAGCAGTTTTGAGGGACTAGCGGACAATGAGCAGTTCTTC
cdr3_aa: CASSFEGLADNEQFF

d_call: TRBD2
j_call: TRBJ2-3
clone_size: -
v_call: TRBV9
cdr3_nt: TGTGCCAGCAGTCGAAGTAGCGGGAGTTATCCAGATACGCAGTATTTT
cdr3_aa: CASSRSSGSYPDTQYF

d_call: TRBD2
j_call: TRBJ2-3
clone_size: -
v_call: TRBV10-3
cdr3_nt: TGTGCCATCAGTCGGGATAGCGGGAACACAGATACGCAGTATTTT
cdr3_aa: CAISRDSGNTDTQYF

d_call: -
j_call: TRBJ1-3
clone_size: -
v_call: TRBV9
cdr3_nt: TGTGCCAGCAGCGTAGATATAGCCTCTGGAAACACCATATATTTT
cdr3_aa: CASSVDIASGNTIYF

d_call: -
j_call: TRBJ2-6
clone_size: -
v_call: TRBV2
cdr3_nt: TGTGCCAGCAGTGAGTCCAGGGCCACCTCTGGGGCCAACGTCCTGACTTTC
cdr3_aa: CASSESRATSGANVLTF

d_call: -
j_call: TRBJ2-1
clone_size: once
v_call: TRBV7-2
cdr3_nt: TGTGCCAGCAGTCTCGTACGCGCGGGTGAGCAGTTCTTC
cdr3_aa: CASSLVRAGEQFF

d_call: TRBD1
j_call: TRBJ2-5
clone_size: -
v_call: TRBV19
cdr3_nt: TGTGCCAGTAGACGTGGGACAGAAGAGACCCAGTACTTC
cdr3_aa: CASRRGTEETQYF

d_call: TRBD2
j_call: TRBJ2-7
clone_size: -
v_call: TRBV7-9
cdr3_nt: TGTGCCAGCAGCCCAGCCAACGGAGGGACTAGTTCCTACGAGCAGTACTTC
cdr3_aa: CASSPANGGTSSYEQYF

d_call: TRBD1
j_call: TRBJ1-2
clone_size: -
v_call: TRBV6-4
cdr3_nt: TGTGCCAGCAGTGTTAAGGACAGGGTAAACTATGGCTACACCTTC
cdr3_aa: CASSVKDRVNYGYTF

d_call: TRBD2
j_call: TRBJ2-3
clone_size: -
v_call: TRBV28
cdr3_nt: TGTGCCAGCAGTCTCTCCGGGACTAGCGGGATCGGTACAGATACGCAGTATTTT
cdr3_aa: CASSLSGTSGIGTDTQYF

d_call: -
j_call: TRBJ1-5
clone_size: -
v_call: TRBV27
cdr3_nt: TGTGCCAGCAGTTTAGAGCGGAATCAGCCCCAGCATTTT
cdr3_aa: CASSLERNQPQHF

d_call: TRBD2
j_call: TRBJ2-1
clone_size: -
v_call: TRBV14
cdr3_nt: TGTGCCAGCAGCCAAGGGCGGGAGTCGCGAAATGAGCAGTTCTTC
cdr3_aa: CASSQGRESRNEQFF

d_call: -
j_call: TRBJ2-7
clone_size: -
v_call: TRBV7-6
cdr3_nt: TGTGCCAGCGGAGGGTCCTCCGAGCAGTACTTC
cdr3_aa: CASGGSSEQYF

d_call: TRBD2
j_call: TRBJ2-3
clone_size: -
v_call: TRBV9
cdr3_nt: TGTGCCAGCAGCCCATCAGGACTAGCGGGATACACAGATACGCAGTATTTT
cdr3_aa: CASSPSGLAGYTDTQYF

d_call: -
j_call: TRBJ1-4
clone_size: -
v_call: TRBV5-5
cdr3_nt: TGTGCCAGCAGCTTACACGGAGAACTGGGTGAAAAACTGTTTTTT
cdr3_aa: CASSLHGELGEKLFF